A single TCR beta chain is shown here with its context. The RNA input was roughly 0.45 to 1 ug, and it was reverse transcribed with random hexamers. TCRdb itself ran the immunoSEQ multiplex PCR reads through MiXCR, one entry per CDR3 protein. The sample lists a few hundred thousand distinct CDR3 sequences, 93% occurring once. This entry belongs to a study of CD8 T cells in Susac syndrome. V lost 4 bases and J lost 0, with 10 bases in between. CDR3 length equals 14 residues. Germline CDR1 SGHNT, CDR2 YYREEE (reference sequence). The sequencing input was CD4+ T cells from PBMCs. The sequence came from a human donor with multiple sclerosis. The chain is built from TRBV5-4 and TRBJ1-1; no clear D. The CDR3 loop is CASSPGRVNTEAFF. The CDR3 DNA reads as TGTGCCAGCAGCCCAGGTAGGGTGAACACTGAAGCTTTCTTT.